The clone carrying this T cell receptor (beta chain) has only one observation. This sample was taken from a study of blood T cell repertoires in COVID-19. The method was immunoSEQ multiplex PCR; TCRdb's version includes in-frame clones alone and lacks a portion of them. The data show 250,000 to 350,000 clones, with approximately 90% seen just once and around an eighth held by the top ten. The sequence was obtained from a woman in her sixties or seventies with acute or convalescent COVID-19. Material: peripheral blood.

The CDR3, as DNA: TGTGCCAGCAGTGTGGACACTGGCTCCTATAATTCACCCCTCCACTTT. Protein sequence: CASSVDTGSYNSPLHF. V gene TRBV2 combines with J gene TRBJ1-6; perhaps TRBD1 as D (5 bases). In germline, CDR1 is SNHLY, CDR2 FYNNEI. The CDR3 has 16 residues. The V end lost 4 bases, the J end lost 0 bases, and 10 bases lay between the germline ends.